The sample holds a few counts of the clone carrying this T cell receptor (beta chain). Its specificity is unknown. The data stem from a study of beta chain features in type 1 diabetes. Expressed TCRB transcripts were sequenced because the entire RNA isolate underwent reverse transcription. Here immunoSEQ multiplex PCR was the method, and the copy in TCRdb shows in-frame clones only, minus some. The data contain 640,000 or so clones, about an eighth of them singletons. CDR1 SQVTM and CDR2 ANQGSEA come from the germline V gene. This CDR3 comprises 13 residues. V was trimmed by 6 bases and J by 6 bases, leaving 14 bases between them. Sort purity for all populations was recorded as exceeding 98%. Regarding the study as a whole: Type 1 diabetes patients had TCRB CDR3s that were shorter (moderately but significantly so) in all four CD4+ subsets. Within the patient group, naive, central memory and Treg TCRB repertoires appeared more similar to each other than within healthy donors. Cells expressing TCR highly could be over-represented by cDNA sequencing. A pattern of fewer insertions and more deletions at VDJ junctions was seen in type 1 diabetes patients.

J is TRBJ1-4 and V is TRBV29-1, with a tentative D call TRBD1 (5 bases). Sequenced sample: naive CD4+ T cells from blood. This clonotype was obtained from a man aged 18-30 years with type 1 diabetes. The CDR3 DNA sequence: TGCAGCGTCCTACGGGGGGGAGATGAAAAACTGTTTTTT. Its translation: CSVLRGGDEKLFF.